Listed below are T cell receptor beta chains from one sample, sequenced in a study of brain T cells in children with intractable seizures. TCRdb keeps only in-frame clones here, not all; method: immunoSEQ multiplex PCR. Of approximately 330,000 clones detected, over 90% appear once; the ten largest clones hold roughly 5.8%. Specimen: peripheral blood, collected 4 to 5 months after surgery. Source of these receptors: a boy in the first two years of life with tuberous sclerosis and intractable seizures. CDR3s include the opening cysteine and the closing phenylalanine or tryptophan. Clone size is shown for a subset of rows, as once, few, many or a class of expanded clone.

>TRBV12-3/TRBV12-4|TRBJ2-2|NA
CASSSDTPGELFF
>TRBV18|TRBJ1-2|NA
CASSMDSYYGYTF
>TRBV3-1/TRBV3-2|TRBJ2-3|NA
CASSQDGVAVTDTQYF
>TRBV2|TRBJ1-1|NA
CASSEAGRGGTEAFF
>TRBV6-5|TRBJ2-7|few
CASSPSGPYVEQYF
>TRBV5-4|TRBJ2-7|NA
CASSFPRTEASYEQYF
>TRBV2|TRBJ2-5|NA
CASRPGAMYQETQYF
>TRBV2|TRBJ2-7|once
CASSSGARGRSYEQYF
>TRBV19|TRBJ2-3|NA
CASSHGGASSDTQYF
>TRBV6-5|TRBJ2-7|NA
CASQAEPGLAYEQYF
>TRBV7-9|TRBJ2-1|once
CASSKREQFF
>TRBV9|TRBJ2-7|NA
CASSVGVASEQYF
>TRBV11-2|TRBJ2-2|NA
CASSFLQASGSSGELFF
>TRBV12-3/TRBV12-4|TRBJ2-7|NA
CASGTVTSKQYF
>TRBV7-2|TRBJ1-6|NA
CATATGSYNSPLHF
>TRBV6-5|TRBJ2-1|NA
CASSYDNEQFF
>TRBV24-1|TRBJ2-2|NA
CATRDGDRDTGELFF
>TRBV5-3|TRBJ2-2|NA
CARSPLGLAGVLGNTGELFF
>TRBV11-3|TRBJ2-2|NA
CASSFGLADTGELFF
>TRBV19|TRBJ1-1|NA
CASSIPRSGLEAFF
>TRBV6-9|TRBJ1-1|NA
CASSPTRPRQGAGTEAFF
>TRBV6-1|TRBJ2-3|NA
CASSASTSGPTDTQYF
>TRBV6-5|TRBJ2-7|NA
CASNPGQGNYEQYF
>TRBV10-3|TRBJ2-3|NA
CAIGTSGRGQTDTQYF
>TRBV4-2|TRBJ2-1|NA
CASSLGTSGSRSYNEQFF
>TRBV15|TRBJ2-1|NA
CATSNLSNLSGGEQFF
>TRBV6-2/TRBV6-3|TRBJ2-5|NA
CASSLSGRGETQYF
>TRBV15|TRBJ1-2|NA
CATSKRSGLGIYGYTF
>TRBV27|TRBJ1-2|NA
CASSLIGLGPLRLYTF
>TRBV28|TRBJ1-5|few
CASSRQGKLPQHF